The present TCR beta chain was sequenced within a study of patients and donors after allogeneic stem cell transplantation. TCRdb re-called the RT-PCR reads through MiXCR, storing one row per CDR3 protein. The sample carries about a million distinct CDR3 sequences, around 17% recorded once. The germline gives CDR1 SQVTM, CDR2 ANQGSEA. After removal of 3 bases from V and 10 bases from J, the junction contained 10 bases not matched to a gene. The CDR3 contains 13 residues. Sequences were obtained from blood, either unsorted or a sorted T cell fraction (not recorded which). The sequence was collected from a human donor who was either an allogeneic HSCT recipient or a stem cell or donor lymphocyte infusion donor (not recorded which). It is not recorded whose cells these are; they may come from a transplant donor. This chain joins TRBV29-1 and TRBJ2-7, with 9 bases that match TRBD1. The CDR3 loop is CSVELGTGIFQYF. CDR3 coding DNA: TGCAGCGTTGAGCTCGGGACAGGGATATTTCAGTACTTC.